This record looks at one T cell receptor (beta chain) sequence and its context. No antigen is known for it. These data come from a study of a mutant IDH1 vaccine in newly diagnosed glioma. Only in-frame clones appear in the TCRdb table, and some are missing; sequencing was by immunoSEQ multiplex PCR. The sample has some 60,000 clones, around four fifths seen once. V dropped 6 bases and J dropped 5; count of bases not matched to a gene: 9. The CDR3 consists of 15 residues. Germline V lookup: CDR1 MNHEY, CDR2 SVGAGI. As to time point: week 47, end of study. Vaccinated patients received 300 ug of mutant IDH1 20-mer peptide per dose, with topical imiquimod.

Material: PBMCs, obtained from a glioma patient whose treatment included an IDH1 peptide vaccine. The chain joins TRBV6-5 to TRBJ1-4, with 7 nucleotides matching TRBD1. The receptor was isolated from a man aged 25 to 40 with glioma. CDR3 nucleotides: TGTGCCAGCAGGGACCACAGGGGTCCAAATGAAAAACTGTTTTTT. This sequence encodes CASRDHRGPNEKLFF.